The sequence of this TCR beta chain was determined in a study of a mutant IDH1 vaccine in newly diagnosed glioma. Turning to the study itself: Vaccines were begun 4-6 weeks after radiotherapy alone, or with temozolomide cycles. Findings of the study overall: The study observed vaccine-induced immune responses in 90% to 95% of patients.

For this clone: Its target is unknown.

Time point here: week 5, during vaccination. Doses comprised 300 ug of mutant IDH1 20-mer peptide each, plus topical imiquimod. Trimming removed 4 bases from V and 4 bases from J; junction bases left unmatched: 7. CDR1 SEHNR and CDR2 FQNEAQ come from the germline V gene (reference sequence). This CDR3 is built from 15 residues. Profiling relied on immunoSEQ multiplex PCR, and the TCRdb table lists in-frame clones only, not all of them. The repertoire has 50,000 to 65,000 clones, about 81% of them found once; the top ten carry 3% to 4%. The chain carries TRBV7-9 and TRBJ1-2; 9 nucleotides match TRBD1. The sequenced sample was PBMCs, obtained from a glioma patient whose treatment included an IDH1 peptide vaccine. The clonotype originates from a man younger than 45 with glioma. CDR3 region: CASSSSTGGVYGYTF. The CDR3 coding sequence is TGTGCCAGCAGCTCGTCGACAGGGGGGGTCTATGGCTACACCTTC. Full variable domain (missing parts from reference TRBV7-9 and TRBJ1-2): DTGVSQNPRHKITKRGQNVTFRCDPISEHNRLYWYRQTLGQGPEFLTYFQNEAQLEKSRLLSDRFSAERPKGSFSTLEIQRTEQGDSAMYLCASSSSTGGVYGYTFGSGTRLTVV.